These 28 T cell receptor beta chains share one sample of origin, sequenced in a study of blood T cell repertoires in COVID-19. Produced via immunoSEQ multiplex PCR; TCRdb's table is partial and in-frame only. The table shows over 85,000 clones, with around 88% occurring only once. Source material: peripheral blood. The receptor set was obtained from a woman in her seventies with acute or convalescent COVID-19.

The chain uses TRBV28 and TRBJ2-7; 9 bases agree with TRBD1. Germline CDR1 MDHEN, CDR2 SYDVKM. V lost 6 bases to trimming and J lost 5 bases; unmatched junction nucleotides: 8. The length of the CDR3 is 14 residues. The CDR3 DNA reads as TGTGCCAGCAGAGGTGGACAGGGGTCCCACGAGCAGTACTTC. This sequence encodes CASRGGQGSHEQYF.

This chain connects TRBV11-1 to TRBJ2-2, with TRBD1 identical over 8 bases. CDR3 length: 16 residues. Per the germline V gene, CDR1 is SGHAT and CDR2 is FQDESV (reference sequence). V was clipped by 5 bases and J by 0 bases; unmatched bases: 5. The CDR3 DNA reads TGTGCCAGCAGCCCCCGGGACAGGTCGAACACCGGGGAGCTGTTTTTT. This codes for CASSPRDRSNTGELFF.

This chain connects TRBV5-4 to TRBJ1-2, with 10 bases lining up with TRBD1. The germline gives CDR1 SGHNT, CDR2 YYREEE (reference sequence). Trimming took 0 bases from V and 6 from J; bases not matched to a gene: 11. The CDR3 covers 17 residues. The CDR3 bases are TGTGCCAGCAGCTTGGCGGGACAGGGGATAGGAGTTCATGGCTACACCTTC. Protein product: CASSLAGQGIGVHGYTF.

This chain connects TRBV19 to TRBJ2-6, with 9 bases fitting TRBD1. Unmatched junction bases numbered 2, after V lost 5 bases and J lost 0 bases. CDR3 length: 16 amino acids. The V gene's germline CDR1 is LNHDA and CDR2 SQIVND (reference sequence). This CDR3 reads CASSPDRGSGANVLTF. DNA of the CDR3: TGTGCCAGTAGTCCGGACAGGGGCTCTGGGGCCAACGTCCTGACTTTC.

This chain connects TRBV5-1 to TRBJ2-7; 9 bases match TRBD1. The germline V gene has CDR1 SGHRS and CDR2 YFSETQ. The length of the CDR3 is 14 residues. After removal of 1 base from V and 5 bases from J, the junction contained 4 bases not matched to a gene. The CDR3 protein is CASSLLQGAHEQYF. The CDR3 nucleotides read TGCGCCAGCAGCTTGTTACAGGGGGCACACGAGCAGTACTTC.

The V gene is TRBV12-3 or TRBV12-4, the J gene TRBJ1-5, with no clear D. V lost 3 bases to trimming and J lost 8 bases, with 11 bases between them. The CDR3 sequence is 13 residues long. CDR3 sequence reads: CASSLRGGKPQHF. CDR3 nucleotide sequence: TGTGCCAGCAGTTTGCGGGGAGGGAAGCCCCAGCATTTT.

The chain couples TRBV6-5 to TRBJ2-5; 9 bases fit TRBD1. The CDR3 runs 15 residues. Germline trimming cut 4 bases from V and 3 bases from J; bases unmatched to any gene: 6. Germline V lookup: CDR1 MNHEY, CDR2 SVGAGI. The CDR3 region is CASSLSGTGKETQYF. For the CDR3, the DNA is TGTGCCAGCAGTTTATCCGGGACAGGGAAAGAGACCCAGTACTTC.

The table lists this clone with a count of one. This rearrangement joins TRBV7-2 to TRBJ2-5; 11 positions agree with TRBD1. CDR3 size: 16 residues. With 2 bases clipped from V and 1 base from J, the junction kept 3 bases outside the gene matches. Germline V gene lookup returns CDR1 SGHTA and CDR2 FQGNSA. This CDR3 reads CASSLRTGGFQETQYF. CDR3 in DNA: TGTGCCAGCAGCTTAAGGACAGGGGGCTTCCAAGAGACCCAGTACTTC. Based on the CDR3 plus reference TRBV7-2 and TRBJ2-5, the full variable domain is GAGVSQSPSNKVTEKGKDVELRCDPISGHTALYWYRQSLGQGLEFLIYFQGNSAPDKSGLPSDRFSAERTGGSVSTLTIQRTQQEDSAVYLCASSLRTGGFQETQYFGPGTRLLVL.

The chain has TRBV7-9 and TRBJ2-7, with 7 bases lining up with TRBD1. CDR1 is SEHNR and CDR2 is FQNEAQ in the germline V gene (reference sequence). V lost 3 bases to trimming and J lost 2 bases; unmatched junction nucleotides: 1. The length of the CDR3 is 13 residues. The CDR3 protein is CASSFGTAYEQYF. The CDR3 DNA reads TGTGCCAGCAGCTTCGGGACAGCCTACGAGCAGTACTTC.

CDR3 amino acids: CASRVGGAHYNEQFF. CDR3 in DNA: TGTGCCAGTAGAGTTGGGGGGGCCCATTACAATGAGCAGTTCTTC. This chain uses TRBV19 with TRBJ2-1; perhaps TRBD2 as D (7 bases). V was trimmed by 6 bases and J by 4 bases, leaving 16 bases between them. The germline gives CDR1 LNHDA, CDR2 SQIVND (reference sequence). CDR3 length: 15 residues.

The chain is built from TRBV9 and TRBJ2-7; D possibly corresponds to TRBD1 (6 bases). Trimming cost V 2 bases and J 6 bases, with 15 bases left between them. This CDR3 has 14 residues. Germline V gene data show CDR1 as SGDLS and CDR2 as YYNGEE. The CDR3 region has the DNA TGTGCCAGCAGCGTGGGACAACCCTCGGGCGAGCAGTACTTC. This translates into CASSVGQPSGEQYF.

This sequence joins TRBV29-1 and TRBJ1-2; no firm D call. Germline CDR1 and CDR2: SQVTM and ANQGSEA. V lost 7 bases, J lost 3 bases, and 21 bases lay in between. CDR3 length: 15 amino acids. CDR3 nucleotides: TGCAGCGCCTTGTTTCCAGGTCGGTCACACTATGGCTACACCTTC. This translates into CSALFPGRSHYGYTF.

V is TRBV13 and J is TRBJ2-5; the D gene is possibly TRBD2 (5 bases). This CDR3 has 16 residues. Deletions cut 0 bases from V and 3 bases from J, with 14 bases between. Germline CDR1 reads PRHDT; CDR2 reads FYEKMQ (reference sequence). In nucleotides, the CDR3 is TGTGCCAGCAGCTTAGGCCGCAGCGGATCCAAAGAGACCCAGTACTTC. This translates into CASSLGRSGSKETQYF.

The chain has TRBV10-3 and TRBJ1-4, with 8 bases aligning to TRBD1. V was clipped by 10 bases and J by 7 bases; unmatched bases: 8. Per germline, CDR1 ENHRY and CDR2 SYGVKD. This CDR3 is built from 13 residues. CDR3 loop: CATQDRATEKLFF. The CDR3 DNA reads TGTGCCACCCAGGACAGGGCCACTGAAAAACTGTTTTTT.

The chain carries TRBV27 and TRBJ2-7, with 8 positions matching TRBD2. There are 18 residues in the CDR3. CDR1 and CDR2 (germline): MNHEY, SMNVEV (reference sequence). With V trimmed by 5 bases and J by 4 bases, 19 bases remained unmatched. The CDR3 nucleotides are TGTGCCAGCAGTCCTTTACCTATAACTAGCGGAGCTAAATACGAGCAGTACTTC. Protein product: CASSPLPITSGAKYEQYF.

V and J are TRBV7-6 and TRBJ2-3, with TRBD2 matching over 11 bases. There are 15 residues in the CDR3. CDR1 is SGHVS and CDR2 is FNYEAQ in the germline V gene. Trimming cost V 5 bases and J 2 bases; bases outside gene matches: 3. CDR3 sequence (DNA): TGTGCCAGCAGCACTAGCGGGGGTTACACAGATACGCAGTATTTT. It specifies CASSTSGGYTDTQYF.

The V gene is TRBV5-1, the J gene TRBJ2-5; 9 bases match TRBD2. V gave up 4 bases and J gave up 5 bases; unmatched junction bases: 12. Per the germline V gene, CDR1 is SGHRS and CDR2 is YFSETQ. The CDR3 consists of 16 residues. The CDR3 protein is CASSTAPSGEGETQYF. The CDR3 DNA is TGCGCCAGCAGCACCGCTCCTAGCGGGGAAGGTGAGACCCAGTACTTC. Using reference TRBV5-1 and TRBJ2-5 for the parts outside the CDR3, the full variable domain is KAGVTQTPRYLIKTRGQQVTLSCSPISGHRSVSWYQQTPGQGLQFLFEYFSETQRNKGNFPGRFSGRQFSNSRSEMNVSTLELGDSALYLCASSTAPSGEGETQYFGPGTRLLVL.

The chain couples TRBV29-1 to TRBJ2-7; D may be TRBD2 (6 bases). This CDR3 comprises 13 residues. V dropped 3 bases and J dropped 5 bases, with 14 bases sitting between them. Germline V gene lookup returns CDR1 SQVTM and CDR2 ANQGSEA. The CDR3 sequence is CSVEKGGRDEQYF. The CDR3 nucleotides are TGCAGCGTTGAGAAGGGAGGAAGGGACGAGCAGTACTTC.

The CDR3 coding sequence is TGTGCCAGCTCAACAACAGGGGGGGATCAGCCCCAGCATTTT. This sequence encodes CASSTTGGDQPQHF. The chain employs TRBV18 and TRBJ1-5; TRBD1 matches at 8 bases. The CDR3 runs to 14 residues. The junction had 5 bases not matched to a gene; V was cut back by 5 bases and J by 5 bases. The V gene's germline CDR1 is KGHSH and CDR2 LQKENI.

CDR3 amino acids: CASSWRTESSYNEQFF. The CDR3 DNA sequence: TGTGCCAGCAGCTGGCGGACAGAAAGCTCCTACAATGAGCAGTTCTTC. The rearrangement links TRBV11-2 to TRBJ2-1, with a possible D match to TRBD1 (6 bases). The CDR3 loop spans 16 amino acids. V was pared by 4 bases and J by 0 bases, with 13 bases between. Germline CDR1 is SGHAT and CDR2 is FQNNGV.

The chain couples TRBV6-6 to TRBJ1-6, with D possibly matching TRBD1 (6 bases). The germline gives CDR1 MNHNY, CDR2 SVGAGI (reference sequence). The V end lost 1 base, the J end lost 6 bases, and 13 bases lay between the germline ends. This CDR3 has 16 residues. The CDR3 bases are TGTGCCAGCAGTTACTTTTCTGGGACACTTAATTCACCCCTCCACTTT. It yields the protein CASSYFSGTLNSPLHF.

The chain uses TRBV2 and TRBJ1-4; the match to TRBD1 covers 7 bases. In germline, CDR1 is SNHLY, CDR2 FYNNEI. This CDR3 is built from 17 residues. V trimming: 5 bases; J trimming: 7 bases; junction bases outside the gene matches: 16. CDR3 DNA: TGTGCCAGCAGTCCCGGCCTAAAGGGGGCAGGGAGTGAAAAACTGTTTTTT. This sequence encodes CASSPGLKGAGSEKLFF. The full variable domain, its missing parts supplied by reference TRBV2 and TRBJ1-4, is EPEVTQTPSHQVTQMGQEVILRCVPISNHLYFYWYRQILGQKVEFLVSFYNNEISEKSEIFDDQFSVERPDGSNFTLKIRSTKLEDSAMYFCASSPGLKGAGSEKLFFGSGTQLSVL.

This rearrangement joins TRBV24-1 to TRBJ2-1; 9 bases map to TRBD1. This CDR3 contains 14 residues. The V gene end was trimmed by 9 bases and the J gene end by 5 bases; junction bases not matched to a gene: 7. Per germline, CDR1 KGHDR and CDR2 SFDVKD. DNA of the CDR3: TGTGCCACCTCCCCGGGACAGGGCAACAATGAGCAGTTCTTC. It yields the protein CATSPGQGNNEQFF.

This rearrangement joins TRBV7-8 to TRBJ2-1; D possibly corresponds to TRBD2 (5 bases). There are 12 residues in the CDR3. V was trimmed by 2 bases and J by 10 bases, leaving 9 bases between them. The germline gives CDR1 SGHVS, CDR2 FQNEAQ. The CDR3: CASSLSLAEQFF. The CDR3 nucleotides read TGTGCCAGCAGCTTATCATTAGCGGAGCAGTTCTTC.

The V and J genes are TRBV4-1 and TRBJ2-7; 7 nucleotides line up with TRBD1. Per the germline V gene, CDR1 is MGHRA and CDR2 is YSYEKL. V dropped 4 bases and J dropped 5; count of bases not matched to a gene: 14. The CDR3 is 16 residues long. The CDR3 DNA reads TGCGCCAGCAGCCGCCAACTTGCGACAGGGATCAACGAGCAGTACTTC. This translates into CASSRQLATGINEQYF.

This clone was seen once. This chain joins TRBV9 and TRBJ1-5; D is ambiguous. The CDR3 has 13 amino acids. In germline, CDR1 is SGDLS, CDR2 YYNGEE. Trimming left V 2 bases short and J 3 bases short, with 6 bases between. Written as DNA, the CDR3 is TGTGCCAGCAGCGTCGCGGACAATCAGCCCCAGCATTTT. Translated: CASSVADNQPQHF. The full variable domain, rest sourced from reference TRBV9 and TRBJ1-5, is DSGVTQTPKHLITATGQRVTLRCSPRSGDLSVYWYQQSLDQGLQFLIQYYNGEERAKGNILERFSAQQFPDLHSELNLSSLELGDSALYFCASSVADNQPQHFGDGTRLSIL.

V is TRBV25-1 and J is TRBJ1-3; D is unresolved. From germline, CDR1 is MGHDK and CDR2 SYGVNS. CDR3 length: 16 amino acids. V lost 2 bases and J lost 0, with 11 bases in between. The CDR3 nucleotides read TGTGCCAGCAGTGAAACAAGACGGGGCTCTGGAAACACCATATATTTT. Translation: CASSETRRGSGNTIYF.

This sequence joins TRBV19 and TRBJ1-5, with 7 bases aligning to TRBD1. Looked up from germline, CDR1 is LNHDA and CDR2 is SQIVND (reference sequence). There are 16 residues in the CDR3. V shed 4 bases and J 6 bases; nucleotides not matched to a gene: 12. The CDR3 nucleotides read TGTGCCAGTAGTACCCTCCGCTTAGGGGGCGGTCAGCCCCAGCATTTT. It translates to CASSTLRLGGGQPQHF. The full variable domain, with the rest looked up from reference TRBV19 and TRBJ1-5, is DGGITQSPKYLFRKEGQNVTLSCEQNLNHDAMYWYRQDPGQGLRLIYYSQIVNDFQKGDIAEGYSVSREKKESFPLTVTSAQKNPTAFYLCASSTLRLGGGQPQHFGDGTRLSIL.